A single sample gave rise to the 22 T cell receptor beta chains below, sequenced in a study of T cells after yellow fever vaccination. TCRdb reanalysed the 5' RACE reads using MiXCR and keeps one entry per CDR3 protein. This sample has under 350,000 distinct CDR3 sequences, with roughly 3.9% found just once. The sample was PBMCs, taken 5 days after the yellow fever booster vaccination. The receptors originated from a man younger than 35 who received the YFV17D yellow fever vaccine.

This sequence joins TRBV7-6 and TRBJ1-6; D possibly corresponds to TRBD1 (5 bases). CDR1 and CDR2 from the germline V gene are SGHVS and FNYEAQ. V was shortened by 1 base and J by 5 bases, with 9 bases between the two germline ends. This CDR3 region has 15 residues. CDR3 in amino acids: CASSLGRADNSPLHF. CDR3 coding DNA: TGTGCCAGCAGCTTAGGCAGGGCGGATAATTCACCCCTCCACTTT.

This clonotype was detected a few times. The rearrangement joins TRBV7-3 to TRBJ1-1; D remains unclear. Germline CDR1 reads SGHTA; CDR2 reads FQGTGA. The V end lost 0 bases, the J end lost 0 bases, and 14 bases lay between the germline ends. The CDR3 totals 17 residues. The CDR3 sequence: CASSLTPLADLNTEAFF. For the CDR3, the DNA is TGTGCCAGCAGCTTAACGCCCCTTGCAGACCTGAACACTGAAGCTTTCTTT.

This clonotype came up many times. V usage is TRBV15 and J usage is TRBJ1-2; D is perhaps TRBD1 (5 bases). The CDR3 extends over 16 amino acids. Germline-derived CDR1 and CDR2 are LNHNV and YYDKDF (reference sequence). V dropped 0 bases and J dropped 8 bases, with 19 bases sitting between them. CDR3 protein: CATSREGFMLGEGYTF. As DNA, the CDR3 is TGTGCCACCAGCAGAGAAGGTTTTATGTTGGGGGAAGGCTACACCTTC.

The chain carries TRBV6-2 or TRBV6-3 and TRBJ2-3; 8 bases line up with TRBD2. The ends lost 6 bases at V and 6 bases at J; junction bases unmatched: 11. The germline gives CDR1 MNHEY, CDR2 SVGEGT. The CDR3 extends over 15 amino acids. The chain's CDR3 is CASRDPGTSRDTQYF. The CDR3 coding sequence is TGTGCCAGCAGGGACCCCGGGACTAGTAGGGATACGCAGTATTTT.

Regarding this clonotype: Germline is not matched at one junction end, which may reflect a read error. This CDR3 is CASSWGRPSSGNNIYF. The CDR3 region has the DNA TGTGCCAGCAGCTGGGGACGGCCGAGCTCTGGAAACAACATATATTTT. The rearrangement links TRBV27 to TRBJ1-3; perhaps TRBD1 as D (5 bases). This CDR3 is 16 amino acids long. Germline V gene lookup returns CDR1 MNHEY and CDR2 SMNVEV (reference sequence).

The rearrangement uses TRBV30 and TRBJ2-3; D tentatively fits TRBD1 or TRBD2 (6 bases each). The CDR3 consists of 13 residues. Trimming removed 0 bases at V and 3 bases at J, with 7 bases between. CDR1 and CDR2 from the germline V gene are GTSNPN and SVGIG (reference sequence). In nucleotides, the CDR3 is TGTGCCTGGAGTGTAGGGGGGACAGATACGCAGTATTTT. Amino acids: CAWSVGGTDTQYF.

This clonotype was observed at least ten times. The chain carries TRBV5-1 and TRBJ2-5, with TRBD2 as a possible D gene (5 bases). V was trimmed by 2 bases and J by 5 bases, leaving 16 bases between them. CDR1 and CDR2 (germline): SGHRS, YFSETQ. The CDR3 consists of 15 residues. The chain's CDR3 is CASSFLGVDGETQYF. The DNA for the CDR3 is TGCGCCAGCAGCTTTCTCGGGGTCGATGGGGAGACCCAGTACTTC. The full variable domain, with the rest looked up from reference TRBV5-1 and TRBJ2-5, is KAGVTQTPRYLIKTRGQQVTLSCSPISGHRSVSWYQQTPGQGLQFLFEYFSETQRNKGNFPGRFSGRQFSNSRSEMNVSTLELGDSALYLCASSFLGVDGETQYFGPGTRLLVL.

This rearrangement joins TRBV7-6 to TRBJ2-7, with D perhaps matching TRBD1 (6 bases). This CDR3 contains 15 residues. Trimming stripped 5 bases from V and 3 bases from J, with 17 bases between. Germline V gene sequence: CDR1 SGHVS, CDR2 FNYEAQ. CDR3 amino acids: CASSPAGTLDYEQYF. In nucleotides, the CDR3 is TGTGCCAGCAGCCCTGCCGGGACACTAGACTACGAGCAGTACTTC.

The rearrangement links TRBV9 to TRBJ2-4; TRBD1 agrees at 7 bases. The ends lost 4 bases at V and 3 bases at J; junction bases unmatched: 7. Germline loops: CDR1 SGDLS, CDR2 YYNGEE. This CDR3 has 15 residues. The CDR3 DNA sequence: TGTGCCAGCAGCACGGGACAGCAAAACAAAAACATTCAGTACTTC. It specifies CASSTGQQNKNIQYF.

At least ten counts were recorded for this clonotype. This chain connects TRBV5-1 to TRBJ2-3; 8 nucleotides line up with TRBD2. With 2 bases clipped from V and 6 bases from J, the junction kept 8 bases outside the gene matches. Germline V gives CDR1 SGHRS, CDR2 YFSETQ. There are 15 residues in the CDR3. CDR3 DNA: TGCGCCAGCAGCTTTAGCGGGGCGATTACCGATACGCAGTATTTT. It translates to CASSFSGAITDTQYF.

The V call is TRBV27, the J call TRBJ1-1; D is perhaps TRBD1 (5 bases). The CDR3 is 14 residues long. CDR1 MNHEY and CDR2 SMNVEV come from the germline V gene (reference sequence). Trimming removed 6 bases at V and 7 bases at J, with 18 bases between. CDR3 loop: CASSRTQHQGEAFF. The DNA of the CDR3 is TGTGCCAGCAGCCGCACACAGCACCAGGGTGAAGCTTTCTTT.

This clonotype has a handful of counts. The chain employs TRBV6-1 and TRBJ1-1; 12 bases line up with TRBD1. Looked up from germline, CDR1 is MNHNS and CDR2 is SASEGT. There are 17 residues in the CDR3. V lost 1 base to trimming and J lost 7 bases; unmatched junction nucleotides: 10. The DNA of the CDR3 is TGTGCCAGCAGTGAAGGGGGGACAGGGGGCAGCGAGGGTGAAGCTTTCTTT. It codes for CASSEGGTGGSEGEAFF.

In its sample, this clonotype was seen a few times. CDR3 sequence: CASSFEFGGSSYEQYF. The CDR3 DNA reads as TGTGCCAGCAGTTTCGAGTTCGGGGGGAGCTCCTACGAGCAGTACTTC. The J gene is TRBJ2-7, the V gene TRBV27, with 7 bases that match TRBD2. The CDR3 runs 16 residues. Germline CDR1 MNHEY, CDR2 SMNVEV (reference sequence). The V gene end was trimmed by 3 bases and the J gene end by 0 bases; junction bases not matched to a gene: 8.

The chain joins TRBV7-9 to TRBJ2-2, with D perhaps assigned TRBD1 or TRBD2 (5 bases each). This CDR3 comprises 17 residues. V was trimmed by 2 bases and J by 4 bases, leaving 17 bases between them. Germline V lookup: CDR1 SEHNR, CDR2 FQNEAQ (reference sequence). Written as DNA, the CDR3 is TGTGCCAGCAGCTTATCCCTGGGGGTTTTGGGCACCGGGGAGCTGTTTTTT. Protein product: CASSLSLGVLGTGELFF.

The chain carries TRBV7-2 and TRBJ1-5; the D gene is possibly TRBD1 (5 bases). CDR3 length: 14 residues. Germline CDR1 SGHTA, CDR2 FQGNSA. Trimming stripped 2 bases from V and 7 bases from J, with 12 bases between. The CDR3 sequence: CASSLNQGGQPQHF. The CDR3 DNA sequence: TGTGCCAGCAGCTTAAATCAGGGTGGGCAGCCCCAGCATTTT.

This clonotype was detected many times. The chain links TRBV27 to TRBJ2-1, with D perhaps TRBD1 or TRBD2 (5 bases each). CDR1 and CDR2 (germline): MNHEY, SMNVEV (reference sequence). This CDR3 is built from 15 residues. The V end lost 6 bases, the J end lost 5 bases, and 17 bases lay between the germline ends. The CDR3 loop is CASSRGGIGDNEQFF. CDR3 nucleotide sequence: TGTGCCAGCAGCCGGGGCGGAATTGGCGACAATGAGCAGTTCTTC.

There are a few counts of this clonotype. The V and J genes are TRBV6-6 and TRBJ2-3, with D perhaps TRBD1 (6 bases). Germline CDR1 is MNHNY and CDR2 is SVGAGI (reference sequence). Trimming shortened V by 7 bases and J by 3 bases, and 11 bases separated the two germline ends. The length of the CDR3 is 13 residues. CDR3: CASTSQGTDTQYF. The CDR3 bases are TGTGCCAGCACGTCCCAGGGGACAGATACGCAGTATTTT.

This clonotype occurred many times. The DNA for the CDR3 is TGTGCCAGCACCCCAGGGTGGGACAGCTCAAACATTCAGTACTTC. Amino acid sequence: CASTPGWDSSNIQYF. The chain is built from TRBV28 and TRBJ2-4; TRBD1 agrees at 7 bases. Looked up from germline, CDR1 is MDHEN and CDR2 is SYDVKM. The V gene end was trimmed by 7 bases and the J gene end by 6 bases; junction bases not matched to a gene: 12. The CDR3 spans 15 residues.

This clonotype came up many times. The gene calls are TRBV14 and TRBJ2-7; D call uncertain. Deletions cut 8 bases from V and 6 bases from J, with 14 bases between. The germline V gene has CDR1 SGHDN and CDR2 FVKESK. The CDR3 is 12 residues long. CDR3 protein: CASVMSALEQYV. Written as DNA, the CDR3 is TGTGCCAGCGTTATGTCTGCACTCGAGCAGTACGTC.

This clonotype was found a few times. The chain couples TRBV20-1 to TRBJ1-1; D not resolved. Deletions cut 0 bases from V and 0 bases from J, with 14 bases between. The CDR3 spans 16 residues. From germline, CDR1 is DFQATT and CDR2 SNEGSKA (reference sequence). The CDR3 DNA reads TGCAGTGCTAGAGATGGGATCAGCAACCTGAACACTGAAGCTTTCTTT. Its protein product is CSARDGISNLNTEAFF.

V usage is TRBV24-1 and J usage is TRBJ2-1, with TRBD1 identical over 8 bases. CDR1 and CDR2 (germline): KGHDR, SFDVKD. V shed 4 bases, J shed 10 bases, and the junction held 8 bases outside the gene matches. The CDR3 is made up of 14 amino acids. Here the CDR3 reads CATSDGTGPKEQFF. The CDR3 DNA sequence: TGTGCCACCAGTGACGGGACAGGCCCTAAGGAGCAGTTCTTC.

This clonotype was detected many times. The DNA for the CDR3 is TGTGCCAGCAGCCCCGCGACTAGCGGGGGGGCAGATACGCAGTATTTT. Translation gives CASSPATSGGADTQYF. The chain recombines TRBV4-2 with TRBJ2-3, with 14 bases fitting TRBD2. Germline-derived CDR1 and CDR2 are LGHNA and YNFKEQ. The V segment lost 4 bases and the J segment 4 bases; nucleotides outside the gene matches: 4. This CDR3 is built from 16 residues.